This passage covers 30 T cell receptor beta chains from one sample sequenced in a study of T cells after yellow fever vaccination. From the 5' RACE reads, TCRdb called clonotypes with MiXCR, one entry per CDR3 protein. The data show 400,000 to 650,000 distinct CDR3 sequences, with 20% to 25% seen just once and approximately 16% held by the top ten. Sequencing was performed on PBMCs, taken approximately 22 days after the first yellow fever vaccination. The receptor set was obtained from a man younger than 35 who received the YFV17D yellow fever vaccine.

The genes are TRBV7-2 and TRBJ2-5; D is undetermined. The CDR3 consists of 15 residues. Germline V lookup: CDR1 SGHTA, CDR2 FQGNSA. Between the trimmed V and J ends, which lost 3 bases and 4 bases, there was a span of 15 bases. For the CDR3, the DNA is TGTGCCAGCAGCTTCGGCGGCTCAATCCGAGAGACCCAGTACTTC. Its translation is CASSFGGSIRETQYF.

Turning to this clonotype: This may stem from a read error, because a much larger clone lies one nucleotide away. The V and J genes are TRBV20-1 and TRBJ2-1; no reliable D call. Germline CDR1 DFQATT, CDR2 SNEGSKA (reference sequence). The CDR3 is 13 amino acids. In nucleotides, the CDR3 is TGCAGAGCGCGAGCGTACTCCTACAATGAGCAGTTCTTC. The encoded protein is CRARAYSYNEQFF.

The chain combines TRBV11-1 with TRBJ2-3; TRBD1 or TRBD2 may be the D gene (5 bases each). Germline V gene sequence: CDR1 SGHAT, CDR2 FQDESV (reference sequence). The CDR3 spans 17 residues. V was shortened by 4 bases and J by 6 bases, with 23 bases between the two germline ends. The CDR3 loop reads CASSSGRSGVRGDTQYF. CDR3 coding DNA: TGTGCCAGCAGCTCGGGACGGTCCGGGGTCCGTGGGGATACGCAGTATTTT.

As to this clonotype: This clone may be a read error of a much larger clone one base away. The chain carries TRBV25-1 and TRBJ1-4; tentatively, D is TRBD1 (6 bases). Looked up from germline, CDR1 is MGHDK and CDR2 is SYGVNS. This CDR3 is 14 amino acids long. CDR3 DNA: TGTACCAGCAGTGAACAGGGTCTCAATGAAAAACTGTTTTTT. It is translated as CTSSEQGLNEKLFF.

The V call is TRBV20-1, the J call TRBJ1-2; no definite D call. Trimming pared 4 bases from V and 2 bases from J, leaving 11 bases between. This CDR3 is 13 amino acids long. Looked up from germline, CDR1 is DFQATT and CDR2 is SNEGSKA (reference sequence). The CDR3 DNA sequence: TGCAGTGCTACCTCACAATTAAACTATGGCTACACCTTC. Protein sequence: CSATSQLNYGYTF.

This clonotype was seen a handful of times. The J gene is TRBJ2-7, the V gene TRBV12-3 or TRBV12-4; 8 nucleotides line up with TRBD1. With V trimmed by 3 bases and J by 9 bases, 7 bases remained unmatched. This CDR3 spans 13 amino acids. The CDR3 DNA sequence: TGTGCCAGCAGTTTCGCAGGGGGCGGGCGGCAGTACTTC. Translating it yields CASSFAGGGRQYF.

The rearrangement links TRBV20-1 to TRBJ2-3, with 8 nucleotides matching TRBD1. The V segment lost 4 bases and the J segment 2 bases; nucleotides outside the gene matches: 5. Germline assignment: CDR1 DFQATT and CDR2 SNEGSKA (reference sequence). The CDR3 sequence is 14 residues long. In DNA form, the CDR3 reads TGCAGTGCTAAGGGGACAGGCCACACAGATACGCAGTATTTT. The encoded protein is CSAKGTGHTDTQYF.

The CDR3 here is CASRYRGPVNTEAFF. The CDR3 DNA sequence: TGCGCCAGCAGATACAGGGGGCCCGTGAACACTGAAGCTTTCTTT. This chain uses TRBV4-3 with TRBJ1-1, with 9 bases that match TRBD1. The CDR3 extends over 15 amino acids. The trim removed 6 bases at V and 0 bases at J, leaving 5 bases unmatched. The germline V gene has CDR1 LGHNA and CDR2 YSLEER.

The CDR3 sequence is CASRATGEKLFF. In DNA, the CDR3 is TGTGCCAGCAGGGCCACAGGGGAAAAACTGTTTTTT. The chain is built from TRBV2 and TRBJ1-4; tentative D call: TRBD1 (6 bases). With 6 bases removed from V and 8 bases from J, the gap between germline ends came to 10 bases. This CDR3 has 12 amino acids. Germline loops: CDR1 SNHLY, CDR2 FYNNEI.

This sequence joins TRBV6-2 or TRBV6-3 and TRBJ2-2; D is possibly TRBD1 or TRBD2 (5 bases each). V was clipped by 8 bases and J by 1 base, with 14 bases between them. Germline V gene lookup returns CDR1 MNHEY and CDR2 SVGEGT. The CDR3 is made up of 15 amino acids. The CDR3 region is CASDSRDGNTGELFF. CDR3 bases: TGTGCCAGCGATAGCCGGGACGGGAACACCGGGGAGCTGTTTTTT.

This chain connects TRBV5-6 to TRBJ2-7; the D gene could be TRBD1 or TRBD2 (5 bases each). There are 12 residues in the CDR3. The V and J ends lost 0 bases and 6 bases respectively, with 7 bases between them. CDR1 is SGHDT, CDR2 YYEEEE, per germline. The CDR3, as DNA: TGTGCCAGCAGCTTGGATGGGGGCGAGCAGTACGTC. This translates into CASSLDGGEQYV.

The table lists this clonotype with a few counts. The chain uses TRBV5-1 and TRBJ1-1; D not certain. The CDR3 sequence is 14 residues long. Germline CDR1 and CDR2: SGHRS and YFSETQ. V lost 2 bases and J lost 1, with 9 bases in between. The CDR3 nucleotides are TGCGCCAGCAGCTTACATCGGGGGAACACTGAAGCTTTCTTT. Residues: CASSLHRGNTEAFF. Full variable domain (missing parts from reference TRBV5-1 and TRBJ1-1): KAGVTQTPRYLIKTRGQQVTLSCSPISGHRSVSWYQQTPGQGLQFLFEYFSETQRNKGNFPGRFSGRQFSNSRSEMNVSTLELGDSALYLCASSLHRGNTEAFFGQGTRLTVV.

This clonotype was counted between two and nine times. The chain links TRBV29-1 to TRBJ2-2; TRBD1 aligns across 8 bases. The germline V gene has CDR1 SQVTM and CDR2 ANQGSEA. The CDR3 runs to 16 residues. Unmatched junction bases numbered 14, after V lost 5 bases and J lost 6 bases. CDR3 DNA: TGCAGCGTTACAAGACCAGGGGGCGCGATACCCGGGGAGCTGTTTTTT. Its protein is CSVTRPGGAIPGELFF.

The gene calls are TRBV10-3 and TRBJ1-1; possible D gene TRBD1, 5 bases. V was pared by 8 bases and J by 0 bases, with 10 bases between. The CDR3 has 13 residues. The V gene's germline CDR1 is ENHRY and CDR2 SYGVKD. CDR3 sequence reads: CAIRRDLNTEAFF. The CDR3 nucleotides read TGTGCCATCCGCAGGGACCTGAACACTGAAGCTTTCTTT.

V usage is TRBV24-1 and J usage is TRBJ2-4; 7 bases map to TRBD2. V trimming: 4 bases; J trimming: 8 bases; junction bases outside the gene matches: 10. The CDR3 runs 15 residues. CDR1 and CDR2 (germline): KGHDR, SFDVKD. CDR3 residues: CATSDQTSLGDIQYF. The DNA of the CDR3 is TGTGCCACCAGTGACCAGACTAGCTTAGGGGACATTCAGTACTTC.

V is TRBV6-1 and J is TRBJ1-1; perhaps TRBD1 as D (6 bases). V shed 5 bases and J shed 3 bases, with 13 bases lying between them. Looked up from germline, CDR1 is MNHNS and CDR2 is SASEGT. The CDR3 loop spans 14 amino acids. The CDR3 spells CASSRGAGDTEAFF. The CDR3 coding sequence is TGTGCCAGCAGTCGGGGGGCGGGCGACACTGAAGCTTTCTTT.

This clonotype was observed a few times. The V and J genes are TRBV4-1 and TRBJ1-3; TRBD1 might be the D (5 bases). The CDR3 covers 13 residues. V was trimmed by 4 bases and J by 5 bases, leaving 9 bases between them. CDR1 is MGHRA, CDR2 YSYEKL, per germline. CDR3: CASSPRVRNTIYF. CDR3 nucleotides: TGCGCCAGCAGCCCCAGGGTGAGAAACACCATATATTTT.

This clonotype was seen a handful of times. The V and J genes are TRBV20-1 and TRBJ1-3, with D hard to call. Germline CDR1 DFQATT, CDR2 SNEGSKA (reference sequence). The CDR3 is made up of 15 amino acids. The ends were cut back, 0 bases at V and 0 bases at J, with 9 bases in the middle. CDR3 DNA sequence: TGCAGTGCTAGAGATAGGATAAGCTCTGGAAACACCATATATTTT. It is translated as CSARDRISSGNTIYF.

This clonotype was counted a few times. The chain recombines TRBV4-3 with TRBJ2-3; 8 nucleotides align to TRBD2. Germline CDR1 is LGHNA and CDR2 is YSLEER. This CDR3 has 19 residues. J gave up 2 bases and V 0 bases, and 13 bases lay outside the gene matches. The CDR3 bases are TGCGCCAGCAGCCAAGACCTCCCCCGGGAGCGGGGGTACACAGATACGCAGTATTTT. Protein sequence: CASSQDLPRERGYTDTQYF.

For this clonotype: The junction and the germline gene differ at one end; a read error may be behind it. The chain combines TRBV20-1 with TRBJ2-3; TRBD2 agrees at 10 bases. Germline CDR1 DFQATT, CDR2 SNEGSKA (reference sequence). CDR3 size: 12 residues. The CDR3 DNA reads TGCAGTGCTAGAGAGGAAGCGGGGGGGTACATATTT. It specifies CSAREEAGGYIF.

This clonotype was counted a few times. This rearrangement joins TRBV7-2 to TRBJ2-1; D unclear. Trimming took 1 base from V and 6 from J, leaving 10 bases between them. Germline V gene data show CDR1 as SGHTA and CDR2 as FQGNSA. This CDR3 contains 14 residues. The CDR3 bases are TGTGCCAGCAGCTTAGTCGGTAGCCCCAATGAGCAGTTCTTC. Encoded protein: CASSLVGSPNEQFF.

The chain carries TRBV5-1 and TRBJ1-1; 9 positions agree with TRBD1. This CDR3 contains 15 residues. V was clipped by 4 bases and J by 3 bases; unmatched bases: 7. CDR1 is SGHRS, CDR2 YFSETQ, per germline. The CDR3 nucleotides read TGCGCCAGCAGCCAACAGGGGGCTGGAGACACTGAAGCTTTCTTT. Translation: CASSQQGAGDTEAFF. Drawing the rest from reference TRBV5-1 and TRBJ1-1, the complete variable domain is KAGVTQTPRYLIKTRGQQVTLSCSPISGHRSVSWYQQTPGQGLQFLFEYFSETQRNKGNFPGRFSGRQFSNSRSEMNVSTLELGDSALYLCASSQQGAGDTEAFFGQGTRLTVV.

A few counts support this clonotype. CDR3 nucleotide sequence: TGTGCCAGCACCGGGACAGGGGGCGCATACGAGCAGTACGTC. It translates to CASTGTGGAYEQYV. This chain links TRBV12-3 or TRBV12-4 with TRBJ2-7; TRBD1 matches 12 bases. Losses at the gene ends were 7 bases for V and 4 bases for J; bases not matched to a gene: 5. CDR3 length: 14 residues.

The rearrangement uses TRBV6-1 and TRBJ1-5; D might be TRBD1 (5 bases). The CDR3 covers 19 residues. From germline, CDR1 is MNHNS and CDR2 SASEGT. V lost 5 bases, J lost 0 bases, and 23 bases lay in between. Written as DNA, the CDR3 is TGTGCCAGCAGTCGTCGAGGACACAAGGTGGGAAATAGCAATCAGCCCCAGCATTTT. Translating it yields CASSRRGHKVGNSNQPQHF.

This clonotype was detected a few times. The genes are TRBV20-1 and TRBJ1-4, with 9 bases lining up with TRBD1. The junction had 15 bases not matched to a gene; V was cut back by 6 bases and J by 1 base. Germline loops: CDR1 DFQATT, CDR2 SNEGSKA (reference sequence). The CDR3 loop spans 18 amino acids. CDR3 region: CSAEAGQGFFGTNEKLFF. CDR3 in DNA: TGCAGTGCCGAAGCGGGACAGGGTTTTTTTGGAACTAATGAAAAACTGTTTTTT.

This rearrangement joins TRBV20-1 to TRBJ2-3, with 7 bases lining up with TRBD2. With V trimmed by 5 bases and J by 2 bases, 7 bases remained unmatched. This CDR3 has 14 residues. From germline, CDR1 is DFQATT and CDR2 SNEGSKA (reference sequence). The CDR3 is CSALRAGNTDTQYF. CDR3 DNA: TGCAGTGCTCTGAGAGCGGGGAACACAGATACGCAGTATTTT.

V is TRBV5-1 and J is TRBJ2-1, with 10 nucleotides matching TRBD2. Germline CDR1 and CDR2: SGHRS and YFSETQ. The CDR3 covers 16 residues. V dropped 1 base and J dropped 1; count of bases not matched to a gene: 2. The CDR3 nucleotides read TGCGCCAGCAGCTTGCCTAGCGGGGGTTCCTACAATGAGCAGTTCTTC. The encoded protein is CASSLPSGGSYNEQFF.

This clonotype was seen ten or more times. The chain employs TRBV27 and TRBJ2-3; TRBD1 agrees at 9 bases. The CDR3 covers 14 residues. Unmatched junction bases numbered 3, after V lost 4 bases and J lost 4 bases. The V gene's germline CDR1 is MNHEY and CDR2 SMNVEV (reference sequence). The CDR3 is CASSSRTGADTQYF. The CDR3 coding sequence is TGTGCCAGCAGTTCCAGGACAGGGGCAGATACGCAGTATTTT.

This chain joins TRBV5-4 and TRBJ2-2; 9 bases map to TRBD2. J gave up 4 bases and V 2 bases, and 6 bases lay outside the gene matches. CDR1 is SGHNT, CDR2 YYREEE, per germline (reference sequence). This CDR3 has 16 amino acids. The CDR3 protein is CASSFGGGAVTGELFF. The CDR3 DNA reads as TGTGCCAGCAGCTTCGGCGGGGGGGCCGTCACCGGGGAGCTGTTTTTT.

This clonotype was observed a few times. The CDR3 DNA reads as TGCGCCAGCAGCTCCGGGACTAGCGGGGGGGCAAATGAGCAGTTCTTC. It is translated as CASSSGTSGGANEQFF. V is TRBV5-1 and J is TRBJ2-1; TRBD2 matches 16 bases. Germline loops: CDR1 SGHRS, CDR2 YFSETQ. V lost 3 bases and J lost 7; bases outside the gene matches: 4. The CDR3 length is 16 residues.